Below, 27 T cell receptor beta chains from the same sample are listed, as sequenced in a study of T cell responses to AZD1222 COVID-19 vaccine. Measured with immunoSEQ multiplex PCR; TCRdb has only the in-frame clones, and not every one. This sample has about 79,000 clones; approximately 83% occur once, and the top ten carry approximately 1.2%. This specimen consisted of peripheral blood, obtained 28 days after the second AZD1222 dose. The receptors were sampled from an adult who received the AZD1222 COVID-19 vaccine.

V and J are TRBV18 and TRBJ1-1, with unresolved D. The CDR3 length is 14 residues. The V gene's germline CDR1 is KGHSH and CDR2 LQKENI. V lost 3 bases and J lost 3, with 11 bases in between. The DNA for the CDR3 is TGTGCCAGCTCACCTGAGGGTCGGGACACTGAAGCTTTCTTT. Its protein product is CASSPEGRDTEAFF.

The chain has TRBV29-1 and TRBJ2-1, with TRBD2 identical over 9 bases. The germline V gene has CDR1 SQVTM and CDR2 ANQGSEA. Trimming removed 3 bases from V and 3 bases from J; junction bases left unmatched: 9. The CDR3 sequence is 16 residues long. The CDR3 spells CSVDTHIAGDYNEQFF. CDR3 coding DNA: TGCAGCGTTGACACCCACATAGCGGGAGACTACAATGAGCAGTTCTTC.

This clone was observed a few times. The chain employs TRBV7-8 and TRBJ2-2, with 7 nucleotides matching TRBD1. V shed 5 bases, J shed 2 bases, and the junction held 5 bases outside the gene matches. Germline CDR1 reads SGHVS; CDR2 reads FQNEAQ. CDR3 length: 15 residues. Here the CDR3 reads CASSRGQVNTGELFF. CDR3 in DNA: TGTGCCAGCAGCCGAGGACAGGTTAACACCGGGGAGCTGTTTTTT.

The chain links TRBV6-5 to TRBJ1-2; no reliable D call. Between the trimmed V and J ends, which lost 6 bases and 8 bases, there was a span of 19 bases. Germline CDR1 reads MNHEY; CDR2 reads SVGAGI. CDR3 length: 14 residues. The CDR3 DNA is TGTGCCAGCAGCCCCCTTAGGAGGGCGGAGGGCTACACCTTC. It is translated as CASSPLRRAEGYTF.

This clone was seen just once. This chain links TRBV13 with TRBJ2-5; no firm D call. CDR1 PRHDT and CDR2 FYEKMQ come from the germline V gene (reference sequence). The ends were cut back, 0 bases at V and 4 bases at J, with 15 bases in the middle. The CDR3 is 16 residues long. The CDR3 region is CASSLGSGGRGETQYF. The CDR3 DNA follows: TGTGCCAGCAGCTTAGGGAGTGGTGGCAGAGGAGAGACCCAGTACTTC.

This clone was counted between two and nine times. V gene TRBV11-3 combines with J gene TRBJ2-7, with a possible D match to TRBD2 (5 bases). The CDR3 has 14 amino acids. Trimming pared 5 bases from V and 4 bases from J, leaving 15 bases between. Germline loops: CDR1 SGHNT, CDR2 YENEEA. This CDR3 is CASSPWERPYEQYF. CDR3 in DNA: TGTGCCAGCAGCCCCTGGGAGAGGCCATACGAGCAGTACTTC.

The CDR3: CASSYWTDYGYTF. CDR3 in DNA: TGTGCCAGCAGTTACTGGACGGACTATGGCTACACCTTC. The chain links TRBV6-2 or TRBV6-3 to TRBJ1-2, with D hard to call. Germline CDR1 reads MNHEY; CDR2 reads SVGEGT. V was cut by 1 base and J by 3 bases, with 6 bases left in between. CDR3 length: 13 amino acids.

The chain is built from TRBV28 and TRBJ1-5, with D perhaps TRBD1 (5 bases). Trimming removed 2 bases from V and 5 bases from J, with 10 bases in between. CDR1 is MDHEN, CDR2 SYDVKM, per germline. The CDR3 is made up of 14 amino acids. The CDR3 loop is CASSLHGAHQPQHF. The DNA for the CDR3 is TGTGCCAGCAGTTTACATGGGGCGCATCAGCCCCAGCATTTT.

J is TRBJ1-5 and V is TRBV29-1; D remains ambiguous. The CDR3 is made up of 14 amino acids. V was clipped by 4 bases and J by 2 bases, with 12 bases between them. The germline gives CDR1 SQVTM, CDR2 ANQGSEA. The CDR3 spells CSVGEGDGNQPQHF. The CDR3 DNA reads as TGCAGCGTTGGAGAGGGTGACGGCAATCAGCCCCAGCATTTT.

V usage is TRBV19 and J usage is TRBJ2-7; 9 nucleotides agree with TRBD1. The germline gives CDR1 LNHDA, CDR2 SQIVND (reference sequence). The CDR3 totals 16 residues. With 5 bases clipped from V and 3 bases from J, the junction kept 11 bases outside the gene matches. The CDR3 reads CASSPLSGTGSYEQYF. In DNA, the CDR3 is TGTGCCAGTAGTCCATTATCCGGGACAGGGAGCTACGAGCAGTACTTC.

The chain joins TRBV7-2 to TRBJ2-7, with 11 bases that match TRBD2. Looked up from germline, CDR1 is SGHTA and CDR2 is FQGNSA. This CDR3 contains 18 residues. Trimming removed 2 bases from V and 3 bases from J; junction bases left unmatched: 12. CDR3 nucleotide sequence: TGTGCCAGCAGCTTACTTCCTTATGTAGCGGGAGGGGGCTACGAGCAGTACTTC. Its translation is CASSLLPYVAGGGYEQYF. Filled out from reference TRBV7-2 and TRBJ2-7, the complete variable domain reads GAGVSQSPSNKVTEKGKDVELRCDPISGHTALYWYRQSLGQGLEFLIYFQGNSAPDKSGLPSDRFSAERTGGSVSTLTIQRTQQEDSAVYLCASSLLPYVAGGGYEQYFGPGTRLTVT.

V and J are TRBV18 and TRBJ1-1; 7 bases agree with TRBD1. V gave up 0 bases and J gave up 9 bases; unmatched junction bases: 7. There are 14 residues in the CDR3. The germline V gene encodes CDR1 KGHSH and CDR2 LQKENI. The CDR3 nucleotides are TGTGCCAGCTCACCACCAGAACGGGACAGACAAGCTTTCTTT. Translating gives CASSPPERDRQAFF. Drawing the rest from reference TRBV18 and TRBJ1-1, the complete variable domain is NAGVMQNPRHLVRRRGQEARLRCSPMKGHSHVYWYRQLPEEGLKFMVYLQKENIIDESGMPKERFSAEFPKEGPSILRIQQVVRGDSAAYFCASSPPERDRQAFFGQGTRLTVV.

The CDR3 bases are TGTGCCATTCGGCCCGCCAGCAATCAGCCCCAGCATTTT. It is translated as CAIRPASNQPQHF. The chain couples TRBV10-3 to TRBJ1-5, with D unclear. Germline V gene lookup returns CDR1 ENHRY and CDR2 SYGVKD. Between the trimmed V and J ends, which lost 9 bases and 1 base, there was a span of 10 bases. The length of the CDR3 is 13 residues.

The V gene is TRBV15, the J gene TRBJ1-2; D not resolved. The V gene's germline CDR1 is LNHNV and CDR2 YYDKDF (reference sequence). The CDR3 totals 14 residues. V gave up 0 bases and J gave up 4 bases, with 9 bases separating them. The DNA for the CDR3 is TGTGCCACCAGCAGAGATGCAGTTCCCTATGGCTACACCTTC. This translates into CATSRDAVPYGYTF. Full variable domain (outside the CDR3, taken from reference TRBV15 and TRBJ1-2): DAMVIQNPRYQVTQFGKPVTLSCSQTLNHNVMYWYQQKSSQAPKLLFHYYDKDFNNEADTPDNFQSRRPNTSFCFLDIRSPGLGDTAMYLCATSRDAVPYGYTFGSGTRLTVV.

The CDR3 coding sequence is TGTGCCAGCAAAGGGCCCAGGGGGCCTCACGAGCAGTACTTC. Amino acid sequence: CASKGPRGPHEQYF. This sequence joins TRBV28 and TRBJ2-7; 8 bases agree with TRBD1. V shed 7 bases, J shed 5 bases, and the junction held 10 bases outside the gene matches. Germline CDR1 is MDHEN and CDR2 is SYDVKM. The CDR3 consists of 14 residues.

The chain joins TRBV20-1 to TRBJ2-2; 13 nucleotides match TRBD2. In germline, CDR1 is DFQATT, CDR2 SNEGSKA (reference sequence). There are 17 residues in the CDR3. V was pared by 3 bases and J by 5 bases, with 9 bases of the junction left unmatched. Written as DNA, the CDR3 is TGCAGTGCTAGTCGCGGACTAGCGGGAGTACTTACCGGGGAGCTGTTTTTT. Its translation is CSASRGLAGVLTGELFF.

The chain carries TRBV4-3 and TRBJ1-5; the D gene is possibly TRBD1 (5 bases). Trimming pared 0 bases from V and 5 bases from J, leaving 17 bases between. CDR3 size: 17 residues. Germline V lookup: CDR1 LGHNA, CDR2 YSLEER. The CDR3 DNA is TGCGCCAGCAGCCAAGATTGGGGGGGAGACATGTATCAGCCCCAGCATTTT. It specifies CASSQDWGGDMYQPQHF.

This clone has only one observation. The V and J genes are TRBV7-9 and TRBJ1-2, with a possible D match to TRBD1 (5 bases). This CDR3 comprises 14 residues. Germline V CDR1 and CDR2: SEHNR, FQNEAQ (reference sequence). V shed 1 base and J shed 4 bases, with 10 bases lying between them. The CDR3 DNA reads TGTGCCAGCAGCTTAGAGGGACCCTCCTATGGCTACACCTTC. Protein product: CASSLEGPSYGYTF.

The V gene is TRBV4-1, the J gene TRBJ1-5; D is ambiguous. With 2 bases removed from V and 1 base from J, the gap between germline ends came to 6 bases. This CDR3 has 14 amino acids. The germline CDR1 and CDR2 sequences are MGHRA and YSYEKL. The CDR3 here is CASSQSGSNQPQHF. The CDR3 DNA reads TGCGCCAGCAGCCAATCTGGGAGCAATCAGCCCCAGCATTTT.

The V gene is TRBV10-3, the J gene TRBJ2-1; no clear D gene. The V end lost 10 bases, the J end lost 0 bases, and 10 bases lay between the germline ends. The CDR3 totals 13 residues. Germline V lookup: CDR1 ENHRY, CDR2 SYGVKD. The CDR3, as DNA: TGTGCCACGGCGGACCCCTCCTACAATGAGCAGTTCTTC. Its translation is CATADPSYNEQFF.

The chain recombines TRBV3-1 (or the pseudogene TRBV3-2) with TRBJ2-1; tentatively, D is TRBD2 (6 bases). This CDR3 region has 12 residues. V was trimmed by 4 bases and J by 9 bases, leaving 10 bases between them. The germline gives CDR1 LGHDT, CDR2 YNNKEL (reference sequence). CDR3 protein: CASSLLAGEQFF. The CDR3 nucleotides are TGTGCCAGCAGCCTACTAGCTGGTGAGCAGTTCTTC.

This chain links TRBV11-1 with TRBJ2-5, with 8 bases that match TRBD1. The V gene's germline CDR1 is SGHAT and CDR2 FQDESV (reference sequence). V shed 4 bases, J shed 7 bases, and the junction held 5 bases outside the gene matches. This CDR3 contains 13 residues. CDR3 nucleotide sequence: TGTGCCAGCAGCTATACGACAGGGGCGACCCAGTACTTC. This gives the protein CASSYTTGATQYF.

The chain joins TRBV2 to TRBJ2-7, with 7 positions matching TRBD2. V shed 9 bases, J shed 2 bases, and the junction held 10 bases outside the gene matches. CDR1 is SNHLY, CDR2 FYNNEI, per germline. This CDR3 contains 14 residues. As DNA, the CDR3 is TGTGCCAGTGCTGGTTTAGCGGGTCCCTACGAGCAGTACTTC. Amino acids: CASAGLAGPYEQYF. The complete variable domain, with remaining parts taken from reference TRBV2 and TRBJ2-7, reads EPEVTQTPSHQVTQMGQEVILRCVPISNHLYFYWYRQILGQKVEFLVSFYNNEISEKSEIFDDQFSVERPDGSNFTLKIRSTKLEDSAMYFCASAGLAGPYEQYFGPGTRLTVT.

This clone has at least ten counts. CDR3 coding DNA: TGTGCCAGCAGTCCAACTAGCTACGAGCAGTACTTC. This codes for CASSPTSYEQYF. The chain recombines TRBV28 with TRBJ2-7; D perhaps matches TRBD2 (5 bases). CDR3 length: 12 residues. V shed 5 bases and J shed 3 bases, with 8 bases lying between them. Germline CDR1 reads MDHEN; CDR2 reads SYDVKM.

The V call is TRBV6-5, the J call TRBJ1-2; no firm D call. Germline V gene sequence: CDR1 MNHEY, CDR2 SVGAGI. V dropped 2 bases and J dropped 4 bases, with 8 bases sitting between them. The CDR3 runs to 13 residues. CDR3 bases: TGTGCCAGCAGTTACGTTGCTGGCTATGGCTACACCTTC. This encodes CASSYVAGYGYTF.

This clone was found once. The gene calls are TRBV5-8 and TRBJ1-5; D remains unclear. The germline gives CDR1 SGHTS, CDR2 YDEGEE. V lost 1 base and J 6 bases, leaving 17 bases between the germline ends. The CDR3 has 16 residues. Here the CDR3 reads CASSLWTGSGFQPQHF. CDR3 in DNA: TGTGCCAGCAGCTTGTGGACCGGGAGTGGGTTTCAGCCCCAGCATTTT.

The CDR3 DNA is TGTGCCTGGAGGGCTAGCGGGAGGGTCTCTGGGGCCAACGTCCTGACTTTC. This gives the protein CAWRASGRVSGANVLTF. V is TRBV30 and J is TRBJ2-6; 12 nucleotides match TRBD2. The junction had 3 bases not matched to a gene; V was cut back by 3 bases and J by 0 bases. Per the germline V gene, CDR1 is GTSNPN and CDR2 is SVGIG (reference sequence). This CDR3 contains 17 residues.